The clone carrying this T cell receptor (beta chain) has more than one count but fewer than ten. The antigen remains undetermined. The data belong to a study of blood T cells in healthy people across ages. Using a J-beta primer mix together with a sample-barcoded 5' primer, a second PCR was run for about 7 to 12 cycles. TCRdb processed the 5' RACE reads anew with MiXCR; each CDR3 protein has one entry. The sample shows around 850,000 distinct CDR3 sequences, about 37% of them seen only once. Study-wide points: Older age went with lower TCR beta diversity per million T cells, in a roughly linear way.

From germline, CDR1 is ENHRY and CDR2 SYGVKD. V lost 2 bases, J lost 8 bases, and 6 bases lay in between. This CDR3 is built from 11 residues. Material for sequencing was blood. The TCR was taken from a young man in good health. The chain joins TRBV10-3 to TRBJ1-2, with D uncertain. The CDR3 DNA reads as TGTGCCATCAGTGAGGAATGGGGCTACACCTTC. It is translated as CAISEEWGYTF.